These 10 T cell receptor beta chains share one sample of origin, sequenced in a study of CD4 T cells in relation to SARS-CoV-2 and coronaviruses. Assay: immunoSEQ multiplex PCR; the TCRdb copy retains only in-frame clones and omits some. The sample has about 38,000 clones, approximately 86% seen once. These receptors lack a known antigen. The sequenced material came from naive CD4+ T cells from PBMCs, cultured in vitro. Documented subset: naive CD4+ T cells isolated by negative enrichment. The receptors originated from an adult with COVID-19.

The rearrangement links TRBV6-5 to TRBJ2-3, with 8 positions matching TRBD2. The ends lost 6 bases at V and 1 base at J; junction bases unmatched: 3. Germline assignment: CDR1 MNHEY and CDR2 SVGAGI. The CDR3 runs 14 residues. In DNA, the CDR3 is TGTGCCAGCAGGCCGGGACTAGGCACAGATACGCAGTATTTT. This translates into CASRPGLGTDTQYF.

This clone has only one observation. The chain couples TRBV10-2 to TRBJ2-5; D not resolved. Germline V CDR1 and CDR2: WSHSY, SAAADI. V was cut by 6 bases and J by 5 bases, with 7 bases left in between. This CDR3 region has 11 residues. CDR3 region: CASRVGETQYF. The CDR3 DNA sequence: TGCGCCAGCAGAGTCGGTGAGACCCAGTACTTC.

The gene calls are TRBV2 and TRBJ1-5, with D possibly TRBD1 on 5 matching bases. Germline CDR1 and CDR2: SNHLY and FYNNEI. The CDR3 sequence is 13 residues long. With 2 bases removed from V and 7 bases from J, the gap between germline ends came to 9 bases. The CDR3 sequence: CASSEQGRQPQHF. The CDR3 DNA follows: TGTGCCAGCAGTGAACAGGGCAGACAGCCCCAGCATTTT.

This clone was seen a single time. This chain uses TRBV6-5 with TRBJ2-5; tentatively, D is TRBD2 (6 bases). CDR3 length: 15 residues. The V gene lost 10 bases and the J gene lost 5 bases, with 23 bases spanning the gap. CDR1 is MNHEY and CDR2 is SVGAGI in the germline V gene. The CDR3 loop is CATRNGAGPSETQYF. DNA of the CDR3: TGTGCCACCCGGAATGGGGCGGGACCTTCGGAGACCCAGTACTTC.

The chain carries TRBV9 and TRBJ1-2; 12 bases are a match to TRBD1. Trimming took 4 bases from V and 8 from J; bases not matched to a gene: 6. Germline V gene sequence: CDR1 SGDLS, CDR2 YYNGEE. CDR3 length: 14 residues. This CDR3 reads CASSKGQGAVGYTF. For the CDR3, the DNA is TGTGCCAGCAGCAAGGGACAGGGGGCTGTGGGCTACACCTTC. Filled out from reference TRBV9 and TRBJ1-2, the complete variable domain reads DSGVTQTPKHLITATGQRVTLRCSPRSGDLSVYWYQQSLDQGLQFLIQYYNGEERAKGNILERFSAQQFPDLHSELNLSSLELGDSALYFCASSKGQGAVGYTFGSGTRLTVV.

CDR3 loop: CASSQGQIATNEKLFF. CDR3 bases: TGTGCCAGCAGCCAAGGACAGATTGCAACTAATGAAAAACTGTTTTTT. The chain employs TRBV3-1 (or the pseudogene TRBV3-2) and TRBJ1-4, with TRBD1 as a possible D gene (5 bases). V lost 1 base to trimming and J lost 0 bases, with 9 bases between them. This CDR3 has 16 residues. The germline CDR1 and CDR2 sequences are LGHDT and YNNKEL (reference sequence).

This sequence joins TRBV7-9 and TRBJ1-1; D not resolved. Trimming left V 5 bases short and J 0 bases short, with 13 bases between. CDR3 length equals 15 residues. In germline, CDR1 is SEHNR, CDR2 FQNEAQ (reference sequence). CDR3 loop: CASSGQTIMNTEAFF. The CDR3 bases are TGTGCCAGCAGCGGGCAGACAATTATGAACACTGAAGCTTTCTTT.

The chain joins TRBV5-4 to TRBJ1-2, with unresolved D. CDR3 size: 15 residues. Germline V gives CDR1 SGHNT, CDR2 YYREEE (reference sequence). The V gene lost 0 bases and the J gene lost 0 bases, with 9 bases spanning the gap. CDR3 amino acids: CASSLGRRANYGYTF. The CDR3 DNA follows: TGTGCCAGCAGCTTGGGGCGCAGAGCTAACTATGGCTACACCTTC.

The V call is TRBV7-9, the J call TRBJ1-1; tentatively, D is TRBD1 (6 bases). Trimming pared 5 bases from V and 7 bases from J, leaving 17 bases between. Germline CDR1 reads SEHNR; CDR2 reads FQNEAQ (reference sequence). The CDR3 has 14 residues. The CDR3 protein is CASSPQRGQIEAFF. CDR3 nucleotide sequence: TGTGCCAGCAGCCCCCAAAGAGGACAGATTGAAGCTTTCTTT.

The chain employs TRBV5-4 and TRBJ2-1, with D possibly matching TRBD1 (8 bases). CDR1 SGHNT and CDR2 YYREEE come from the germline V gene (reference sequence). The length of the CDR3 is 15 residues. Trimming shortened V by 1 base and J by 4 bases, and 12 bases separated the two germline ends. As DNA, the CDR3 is TGTGCCAGCAGCTTGAGCGGGACAGGTTACAATGAGCAGTTCTTC. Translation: CASSLSGTGYNEQFF.